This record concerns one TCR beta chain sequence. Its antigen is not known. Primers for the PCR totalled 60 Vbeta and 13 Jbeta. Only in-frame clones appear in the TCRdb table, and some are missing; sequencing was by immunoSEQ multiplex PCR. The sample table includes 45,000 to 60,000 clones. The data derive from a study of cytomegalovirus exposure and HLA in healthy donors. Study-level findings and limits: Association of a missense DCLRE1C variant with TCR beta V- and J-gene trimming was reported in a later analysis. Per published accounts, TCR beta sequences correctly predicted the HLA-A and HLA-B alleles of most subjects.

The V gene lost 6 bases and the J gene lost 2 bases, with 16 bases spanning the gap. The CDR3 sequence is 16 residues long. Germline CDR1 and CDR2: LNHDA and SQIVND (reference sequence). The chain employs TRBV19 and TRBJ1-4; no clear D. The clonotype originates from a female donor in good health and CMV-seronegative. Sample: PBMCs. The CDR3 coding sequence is TGTGCCAGTAGCCCATTCGAGGGTGGTACTAATGAAAAACTGTTTTTT. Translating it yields CASSPFEGGTNEKLFF.